This T cell receptor (beta chain) was documented in a study of Ad26.COV2.S vaccination and SARS-CoV-2 variants. Overall study: Ad26.COV2.S given intramuscularly, once or twice 56 days apart. Whole-study results and caveats: Possible underestimation of total T cell responses by the TCR breadth and depth analyses was noted. Researchers reported similar non-spike TCR breadth in vaccine and placebo recipients.

Profiling relied on immunoSEQ multiplex PCR, and the TCRdb table lists in-frame clones only, not all of them. The table has hundreds of thousands of clones, 89% seen once. This sample's treatment: 19 received Ad26.COV2.S at low or high dose, single or two shots; 5 received placebo; per-sample allocation not given. It was on day 63 after the first vaccine or placebo injection that samples were taken. As its vector, the vaccine had Ad26, which expressed Wuhan-strain SARS-CoV-2 spike. CDR3 length: 13 residues. The V gene lost 3 bases and the J gene lost 4 bases, with 7 bases spanning the gap. Germline loops: CDR1 MNHEY, CDR2 SVGAGI. As for this clone: Its antigen is not identified. The same CDR3 can be traced to other DNA sequences in this sample.

This chain joins TRBV6-5 and TRBJ1-5; D remains unclear. Sequences were derived from peripheral blood, sampled in a trial of Ad26.COV2.S vaccine versus placebo. The TCR originated in a person aged 18-65 years who received the Ad26.COV2.S COVID-19 vaccine or a placebo. The chain's CDR3 is CASSYRSNQPQHF. CDR3 in DNA: TGTGCCAGCAGTTATAGGTCAAATCAGCCCCAGCATTTT.